The clone carrying this T cell receptor (beta chain) was counted at least ten times. Its antigen is unknown. TCR beta CDR3 amplification used RNA transcripts. A first-round RT-PCR used HTBI primers, followed by a second-round multiplex PCR. TCRdb re-analysed the multiplex PCR reads in MiXCR, keeping a single row per CDR3 protein. This table holds 300,000 to 400,000 distinct CDR3 sequences, 17% found once. CDR1 and CDR2 from the germline V gene are DFQATT and SNEGSKA (reference sequence). Unmatched junction bases numbered 4, after V lost 6 bases and J lost 2 bases. CDR3 size: 13 residues. Where ophthalmopathy was present, donors had moderate-to-severe activity, CAS ≥3, NOSPECS ≥4 and duration under 3 months. Other autoimmune diseases, uncontrolled infections, pregnancy or lactation ruled patients out of participation. This sample was taken from a study of Graves' ophthalmopathy and Graves' hyperthyroidism.

Study findings and constraints: Between ophthalmopathy and stable hyperthyroidism, a 13-signature model drew a separation with just over 85% sensitivity and roughly 80% specificity. Most thyroid clonotypes with frequency above 0.001 were detected in blood too.

V usage is TRBV20-1 and J usage is TRBJ1-5, with TRBD1 identical over 7 bases. The sample was peripheral blood. The clonotype comes from an adult man with Graves' ophthalmopathy. CDR3 nucleotides: TGCAGTGCCACTGACAGGGGCAATCAGCCCCAGCATTTT. Protein sequence: CSATDRGNQPQHF.